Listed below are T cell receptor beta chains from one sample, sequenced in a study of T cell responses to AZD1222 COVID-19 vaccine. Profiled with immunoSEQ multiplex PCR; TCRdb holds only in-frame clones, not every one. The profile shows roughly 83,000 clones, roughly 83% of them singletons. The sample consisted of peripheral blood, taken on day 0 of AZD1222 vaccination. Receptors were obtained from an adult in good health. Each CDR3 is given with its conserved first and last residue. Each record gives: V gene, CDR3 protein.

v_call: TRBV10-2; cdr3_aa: CASRPPFMNTEAFF
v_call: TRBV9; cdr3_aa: CASSVFGTSSIDTQYF
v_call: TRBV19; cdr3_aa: CASSTSPGSYNEQFF
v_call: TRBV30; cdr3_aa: CAWSVSETKNEQFF
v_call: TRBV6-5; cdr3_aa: CASRGIGEAFF
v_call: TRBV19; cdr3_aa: CASHTGSRPYEQYF
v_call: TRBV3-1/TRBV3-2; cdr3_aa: CASSQRGYGYTF
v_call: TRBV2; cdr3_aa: CASSEAPRRPTDTQYF
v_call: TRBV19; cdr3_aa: CASSIVQGQVRRKLFF
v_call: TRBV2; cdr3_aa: CASSKDVAYNEQFF
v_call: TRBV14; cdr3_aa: CASSQAASYEQYF
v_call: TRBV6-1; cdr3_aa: CASSDPHRGPNQPQHF
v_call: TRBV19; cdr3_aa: CASTSAPRDYGYTF
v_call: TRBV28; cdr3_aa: CASVAPGDGYTF
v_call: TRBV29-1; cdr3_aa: CSVVHSGGNTEAFF
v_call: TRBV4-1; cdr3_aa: CASSQEGRGRNSPLHF
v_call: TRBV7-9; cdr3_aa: CASSFGTGVLGYTF
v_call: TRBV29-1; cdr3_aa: CSVDKGNRQETQYF
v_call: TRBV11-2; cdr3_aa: CASSNRRQASGNTIYF
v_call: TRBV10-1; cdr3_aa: CASSGTGATSSYNEQFF
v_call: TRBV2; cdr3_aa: CASSPGQGPSNQPQHF
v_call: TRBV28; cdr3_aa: CASNPATGGNTEAFF
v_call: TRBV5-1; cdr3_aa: CASSLIAGSYNEQFF
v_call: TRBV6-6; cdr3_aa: CASSYTSPLVETQYF
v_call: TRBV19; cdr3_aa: CASSIWSPNTEAFF
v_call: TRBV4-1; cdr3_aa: CASSLIAGGSFANTGELFF
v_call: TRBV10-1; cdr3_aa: CASSAGQATEAFF
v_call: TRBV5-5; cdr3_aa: CASSFQSSYEQYF
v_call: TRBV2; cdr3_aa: CASIWRGGITDTQYF
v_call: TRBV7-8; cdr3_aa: CASSLGRRRGREGGYTF
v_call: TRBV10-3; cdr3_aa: CAISKGLAVGGGGELFF
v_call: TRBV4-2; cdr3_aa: CASSQAGGLNEKLFF
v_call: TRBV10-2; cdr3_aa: CASSERGRVNTEAFF
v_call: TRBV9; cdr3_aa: CASTRPDRADTEAFF
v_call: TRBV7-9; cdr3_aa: CASSLKSGTWEQFF
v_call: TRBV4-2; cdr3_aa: CASSQEVGRGYTF
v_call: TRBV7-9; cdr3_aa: CASRDRETEAFF
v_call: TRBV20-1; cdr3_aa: CSAGPRNEQFF
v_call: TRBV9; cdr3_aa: CASSETLQGEQYF
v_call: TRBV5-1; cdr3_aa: CASSERLAGVFTGELFF
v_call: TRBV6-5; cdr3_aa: CASSYSHGTGYDEQYF
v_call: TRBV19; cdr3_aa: CASSIGGVGYTF
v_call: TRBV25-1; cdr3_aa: CASSANTEAFF
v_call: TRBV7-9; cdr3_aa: CASSPAGGQGAWGYTF
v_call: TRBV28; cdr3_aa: CEVLNTEAFF
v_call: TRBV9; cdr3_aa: CASSSSPSGRSYEQYF
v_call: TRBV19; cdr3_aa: CASTPWNSGANVLTF
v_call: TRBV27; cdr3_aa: CASPIPQNTGELFF
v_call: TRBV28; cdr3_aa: CASTLGGTGRRAQYF